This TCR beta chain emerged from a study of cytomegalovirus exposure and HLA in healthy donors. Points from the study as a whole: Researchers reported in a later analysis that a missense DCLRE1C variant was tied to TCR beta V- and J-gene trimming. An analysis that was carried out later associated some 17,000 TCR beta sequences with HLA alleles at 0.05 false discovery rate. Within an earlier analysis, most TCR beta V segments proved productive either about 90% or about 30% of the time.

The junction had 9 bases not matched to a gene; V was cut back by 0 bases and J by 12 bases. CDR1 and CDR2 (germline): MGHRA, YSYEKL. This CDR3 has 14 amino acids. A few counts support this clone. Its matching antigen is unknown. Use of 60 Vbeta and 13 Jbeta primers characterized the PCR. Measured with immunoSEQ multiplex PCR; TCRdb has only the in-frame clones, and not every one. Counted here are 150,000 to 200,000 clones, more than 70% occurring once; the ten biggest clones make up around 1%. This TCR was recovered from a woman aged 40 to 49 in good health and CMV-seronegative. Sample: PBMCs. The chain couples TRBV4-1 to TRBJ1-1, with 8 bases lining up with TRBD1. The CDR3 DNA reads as TGCGCCAGCAGCCAAGATGGGGCAGGGGGCATAACTTTCTTT. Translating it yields CASSQDGAGGITFF.